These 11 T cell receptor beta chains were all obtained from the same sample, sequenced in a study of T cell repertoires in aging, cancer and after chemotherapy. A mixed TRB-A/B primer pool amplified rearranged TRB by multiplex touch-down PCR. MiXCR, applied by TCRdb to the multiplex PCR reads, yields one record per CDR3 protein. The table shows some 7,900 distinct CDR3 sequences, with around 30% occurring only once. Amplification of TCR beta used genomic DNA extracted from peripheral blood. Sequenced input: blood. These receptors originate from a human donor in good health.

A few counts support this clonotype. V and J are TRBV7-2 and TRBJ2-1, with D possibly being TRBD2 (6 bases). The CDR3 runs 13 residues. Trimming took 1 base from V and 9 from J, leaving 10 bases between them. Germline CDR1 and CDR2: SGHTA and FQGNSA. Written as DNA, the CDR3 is TGTGCCAGCAGCTTAGTCCAAGCGGGTGAGCAGTTCTTC. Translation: CASSLVQAGEQFF.

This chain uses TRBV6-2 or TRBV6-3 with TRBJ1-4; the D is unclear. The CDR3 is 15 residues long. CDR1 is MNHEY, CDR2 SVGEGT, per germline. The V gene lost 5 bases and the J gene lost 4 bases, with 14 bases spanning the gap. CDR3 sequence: CASSDTSVGNEKLFF. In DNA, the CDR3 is TGTGCCAGCAGTGACACGTCGGTGGGTAATGAAAAACTGTTTTTT.

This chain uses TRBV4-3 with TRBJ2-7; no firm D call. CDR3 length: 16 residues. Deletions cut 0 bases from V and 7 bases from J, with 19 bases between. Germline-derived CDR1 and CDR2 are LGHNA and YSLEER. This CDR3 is CASSQEHSVPLGEQYF. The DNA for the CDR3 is TGCGCCAGCAGCCAAGAACACAGCGTACCTCTCGGGGAGCAGTACTTC.

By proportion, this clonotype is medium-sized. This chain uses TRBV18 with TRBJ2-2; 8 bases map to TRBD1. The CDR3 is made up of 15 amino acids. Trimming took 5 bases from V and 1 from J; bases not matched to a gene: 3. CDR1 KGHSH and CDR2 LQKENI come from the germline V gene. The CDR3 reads CASSSGTGNTGELFF. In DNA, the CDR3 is TGTGCCAGCTCATCGGGGACAGGGAACACCGGGGAGCTGTTTTTT.

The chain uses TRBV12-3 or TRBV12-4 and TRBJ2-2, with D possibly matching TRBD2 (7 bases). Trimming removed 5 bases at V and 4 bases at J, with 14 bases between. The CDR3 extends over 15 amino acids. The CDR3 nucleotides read TGTGCCAGCAGTGAAGGGGGGGGCGGCACCGGGGAGCTGTTTTTT. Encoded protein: CASSEGGGGTGELFF.

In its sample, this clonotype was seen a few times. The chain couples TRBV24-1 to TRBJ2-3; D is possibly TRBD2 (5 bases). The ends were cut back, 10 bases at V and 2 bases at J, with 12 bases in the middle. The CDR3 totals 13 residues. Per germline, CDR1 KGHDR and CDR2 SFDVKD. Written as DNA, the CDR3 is TGTGCCACAGAAAGCGGATACACAGATACGCAGTATTTT. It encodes CATESGYTDTQYF.

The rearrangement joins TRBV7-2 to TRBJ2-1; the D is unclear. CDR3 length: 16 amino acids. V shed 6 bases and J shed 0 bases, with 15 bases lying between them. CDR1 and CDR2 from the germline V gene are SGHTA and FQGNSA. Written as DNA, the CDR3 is TGTGCCAGCAGTCGCACTGCGGTAAGCTCCTACAATGAGCAGTTCTTC. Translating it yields CASSRTAVSSYNEQFF.

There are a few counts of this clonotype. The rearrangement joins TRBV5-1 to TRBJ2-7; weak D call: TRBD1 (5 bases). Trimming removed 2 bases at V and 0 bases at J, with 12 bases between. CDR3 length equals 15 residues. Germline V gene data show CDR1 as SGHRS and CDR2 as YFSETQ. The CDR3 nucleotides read TGCGCCAGCAGCTTCACAGGTGAAGTCTCCTACGAGCAGTACTTC. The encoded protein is CASSFTGEVSYEQYF.

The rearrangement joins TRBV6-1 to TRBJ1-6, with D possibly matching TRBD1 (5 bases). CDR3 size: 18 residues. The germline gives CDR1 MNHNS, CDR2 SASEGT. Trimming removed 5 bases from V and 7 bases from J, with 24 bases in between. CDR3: CASSWGVGVEAVNSPLHF. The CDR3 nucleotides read TGTGCCAGCAGTTGGGGGGTAGGCGTTGAGGCGGTCAATTCACCCCTCCACTTT.

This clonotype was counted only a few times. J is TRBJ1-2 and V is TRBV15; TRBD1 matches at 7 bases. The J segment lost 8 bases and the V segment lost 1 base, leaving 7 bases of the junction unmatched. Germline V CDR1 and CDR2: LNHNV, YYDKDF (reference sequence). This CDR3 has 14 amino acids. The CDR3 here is CATSRAARGYGYTF. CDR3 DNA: TGTGCCACCAGCAGAGCGGCCAGGGGGTACGGCTACACCTTC.

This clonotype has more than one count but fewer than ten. This CDR3 is CASRGLAGGPDTQYF. The CDR3, as DNA: TGTGCCAGCAGGGGACTAGCGGGGGGGCCAGATACGCAGTATTTT. This sequence joins TRBV6-5 and TRBJ2-3, with TRBD2 matching over 16 bases. The CDR3 sequence is 15 residues long. V dropped 6 bases and J dropped 4; count of bases not matched to a gene: 1. Germline CDR1 is MNHEY and CDR2 is SVGAGI.